This passage covers 6 T cell receptor beta chains from one sample sequenced in a study of T cells in Graves' hyperthyroidism and ophthalmopathy. TCR beta CDR3 regions were amplified from RNA. In the first-round RT-PCR of the TCR CDR3, the HTBI primer set was used. TCRdb reanalysed the multiplex PCR reads using MiXCR and keeps one entry per CDR3 protein. Found here are about 290,000 distinct CDR3 sequences, approximately 12% of them singletons; the top ten hold 6% to 8%. Specimen: blood. Receptor source: a woman aged 25 to 39 with Graves' hyperthyroidism that later progressed to Graves' ophthalmopathy.

In this sample, this clonotype turned up many times. V usage is TRBV3-1 and J usage is TRBJ1-5; D may be TRBD1 (5 bases). The germline V and J ends were trimmed by 2 bases and 5 bases, with 16 bases remaining between them. From germline, CDR1 is LGHDT and CDR2 YNNKEL (reference sequence). The CDR3 sequence is 16 residues long. DNA of the CDR3: TGTGCCAGCAGCCAAAACCCCAGTGGGGGGGATCAGCCCCAGCATTTT. Protein: CASSQNPSGGDQPQHF. Filled out from reference TRBV3-1 and TRBJ1-5, the complete variable domain reads DTAVSQTPKYLVTQMGNDKSIKCEQNLGHDTMYWYKQDSKKFLKIMFSYNNKELIINETVPNRFSPKSPDKAHLNLHINSLELGDSAVYFCASSQNPSGGDQPQHFGDGTRLSIL.

This clonotype was found many times. The chain has TRBV6-5 and TRBJ2-7; 10 nucleotides agree with TRBD1. The V gene end was trimmed by 4 bases and the J gene end by 5 bases; junction bases not matched to a gene: 8. CDR3 length: 15 residues. The germline V gene has CDR1 MNHEY and CDR2 SVGAGI. The CDR3: CASSSTDRGPNEQYF. CDR3 DNA: TGTGCCAGCAGTTCCACCGACAGGGGGCCCAACGAGCAGTACTTC.

In its sample, this clonotype was seen many times. The chain is built from TRBV7-6 and TRBJ2-7; D might be TRBD2 (6 bases). V shed 3 bases and J shed 1 base, with 13 bases lying between them. Germline V gene sequence: CDR1 SGHVS, CDR2 FNYEAQ. CDR3 length: 15 residues. The DNA for the CDR3 is TGTGCCAGCAGCTTGCGGGAAGCGGCTTCCTACGAGCAGTACTTC. Protein sequence: CASSLREAASYEQYF.

The J gene is TRBJ1-1, the V gene TRBV29-1, with D uncertain. V was cut by 6 bases and J by 5 bases, with 13 bases left in between. Germline CDR1 SQVTM, CDR2 ANQGSEA. CDR3 length: 12 residues. This CDR3 is CSVPGGGTEAFF. The CDR3 DNA sequence: TGCAGCGTCCCTGGTGGTGGGACTGAAGCTTTCTTT.

The J gene is TRBJ1-5, the V gene TRBV7-9, with D maybe TRBD1 (5 bases). Looked up from germline, CDR1 is SEHNR and CDR2 is FQNEAQ (reference sequence). The CDR3 loop spans 16 amino acids. Trimming took off 0 bases at V and 2 bases at J, with 11 bases between the two ends. This CDR3 reads CASSLASGGGNQPQHF. CDR3 sequence (DNA): TGTGCCAGCAGCTTAGCATCCGGGGGTGGCAATCAGCCCCAGCATTTT.

This clonotype was observed at least ten times. For the CDR3, the DNA is TGTGCCAGCAGGCCCTCCCGGCTAGGGGAAAACATTCAGTACTTC. This encodes CASRPSRLGENIQYF. The chain employs TRBV6-2 or TRBV6-3 and TRBJ2-4; possible D gene TRBD1, 5 bases. V was cut by 6 bases and J by 5 bases, with 17 bases left in between. Germline CDR1 reads MNHEY; CDR2 reads SVGEGT. The CDR3 spans 15 residues.